The 23 T cell receptor beta chains in this list originate from one sample, sequenced in a study of T cells in women clearing cervical HPV infection. Profiled with immunoSEQ multiplex PCR; TCRdb holds only in-frame clones, not every one. The sample has 31,000 or so clones. Sequenced material: blood buffy coat. All receptors come from a woman between 18 and 70 years old with a cervical HPV16 infection that either progressed to CIN3+ or cleared (not recorded which).

Concerning this clone: The read falls 3 residues short of the CDR3 end, and the missing part is taken from the germline J gene. The sample contains more than one DNA sequence encoding this CDR3. The chain recombines TRBV5-1 with TRBJ1-4; D is unclear. V lost 5 bases to trimming and J lost 2 bases, with 13 bases between them. Germline-derived CDR1 and CDR2 are SGHRS and YFSETQ. CDR3 length equals 15 residues. The CDR3: CASRKTGNTNEKLFF. The CDR3 DNA, read in part, is TGCGCCAGCAGAAAGACGGGGAATACTAATGAAAAA. Combining the CDR3 with reference TRBV5-1 and TRBJ1-4 gives the whole variable domain KAGVTQTPRYLIKTRGQQVTLSCSPISGHRSVSWYQQTPGQGLQFLFEYFSETQRNKGNFPGRFSGRQFSNSRSEMNVSTLELGDSALYLCASRKTGNTNEKLFFGSGTQLSVL.

Notes on this clone: From the germline J gene comes the end of the CDR3, since the read stops 3 residues before it. This chain joins TRBV19 and TRBJ1-4; D not resolved. The CDR3 has 13 residues. The ends were cut back, 6 bases at V and 4 bases at J, with 9 bases in the middle. Germline V gene data show CDR1 as LNHDA and CDR2 as SQIVND (reference sequence). The CDR3 sequence: CASRIGLNEKLFF. CDR3 DNA (partial): TGTGCCAGTAGGATTGGACTTAATGAAAAA. Full variable domain (rest looked up from reference TRBV19 and TRBJ1-4): DGGITQSPKYLFRKEGQNVTLSCEQNLNHDAMYWYRQDPGQGLRLIYYSQIVNDFQKGDIAEGYSVSREKKESFPLTVTSAQKNPTAFYLCASRIGLNEKLFFGSGTQLSVL.

As concerns this clone: From the germline J gene comes the end of the CDR3, since the read stops 3 residues before it. The rearrangement joins TRBV19 to TRBJ1-2, with 10 bases identical to TRBD1. CDR3 length: 16 residues. Germline V gene data show CDR1 as LNHDA and CDR2 as SQIVND (reference sequence). The covered CDR3 bases are TGTGCCAGTAGTCGACAGGGGGCCGCACTACAGAATACC. This sequence encodes CASSRQGAALQNT. The CDR3 in its entirety is CASSRQGAALQNTYTF. Filled out from reference TRBV19 and TRBJ1-2, the complete variable domain reads DGGITQSPKYLFRKEGQNVTLSCEQNLNHDAMYWYRQDPGQGLRLIYYSQIVNDFQKGDIAEGYSVSREKKESFPLTVTSAQKNPTAFYLCASSRQGAALQNTYTFGSGTRLTVV.

Remarks on this clone: The read terminates 3 residues ahead of where the CDR3 ends, so the germline J gene completes it. The chain carries TRBV7-9 and TRBJ1-1; 7 positions match TRBD1. Germline CDR1 SEHNR, CDR2 FQNEAQ (reference sequence). The CDR3 totals 12 residues. CDR3 loop: CASSVGGQKAFF. CDR3 DNA, as far as it was read: TGTGCCAGCAGCGTGGGGGGACAGAAA.

As to this clone: The DNA ends 3 residues before the CDR3 does, and the rest of the CDR3 is filled in from the germline J gene. The genes are TRBV13 and TRBJ2-1, with 13 bases fitting TRBD2. The length of the CDR3 is 15 residues. The ends lost 4 bases at V and 7 bases at J; junction bases unmatched: 4. Per the germline V gene, CDR1 is PRHDT and CDR2 is FYEKMQ (reference sequence). Incomplete CDR3 DNA: TGTGCCAGCAGCTCGGGACTAGCGGGACGGAATGAG. Translated, it gives CASSSGLAGRNE. The complete CDR3 sequence is CASSSGLAGRNEQFF.

A note on this clone: Sequencing ends 3 residues short of the CDR3 end; the germline J gene provides the rest. The chain combines TRBV27 with TRBJ2-5; 12 nucleotides match TRBD2. V was pared by 3 bases and J by 5 bases, with 1 base of the junction left unmatched. The V gene's germline CDR1 is MNHEY and CDR2 SMNVEV (reference sequence). CDR3 length: 14 amino acids. The CDR3 bases that were read are TGTGCCAGCAGTTTGGGGACTAGCGGGGAGACC. It codes for CASSLGTSGET. The full CDR3 reads CASSLGTSGETQYF.

Turning to this clone: The CDR3 end lies 3 residues beyond the end of the read and is filled in from the germline J gene. This sequence joins TRBV20-1 and TRBJ2-5; D is tentatively TRBD1 or TRBD2 (5 bases each). The CDR3 runs 12 residues. V was clipped by 6 bases and J by 4 bases, with 12 bases between them. Looked up from germline, CDR1 is DFQATT and CDR2 is SNEGSKA (reference sequence). CDR3 DNA (partial): TGCAGTGCCCTCTCAGGGAGAGAGACC. It specifies CSALSGRET. The CDR3 reads in full as CSALSGRETQYF.

In regard to this clone: Mismatch with germline at one junction end may stem from a read error. The read finishes 3 residues shy of the CDR3 end, and the germline J gene is used to complete it. Different DNA sequences within this sample yield the same CDR3. The chain uses TRBV6-1 and TRBJ1-3; 7 positions match TRBD1. The CDR3 contains 14 residues. Germline loops: CDR1 MNHNS, CDR2 SASEGT. The CDR3 DNA, read in part, is TGTGCCAGCAGTGCGACAGGGTCTGGAAACACA. Protein sequence: CASSATGSGNT. The complete CDR3 sequence is CASSATGSGNTIYF.

Notes on this clone: The read stops 3 residues short of the end of the CDR3; the missing end is completed from the germline J gene. The chain joins TRBV7-2 to TRBJ1-2; D uncertain. Germline V gene data show CDR1 as SGHTA and CDR2 as FQGNSA. This CDR3 is built from 12 residues. The CDR3 spells CASSGEGDDYTF. The sequenced part of the CDR3 DNA is TGTGCCAGCAGCGGAGAGGGCGATGAC.

Of note for this clone: With the read ending 3 residues before the CDR3 end, the germline J gene is used to fill in that end. V gene TRBV6-1 combines with J gene TRBJ2-7; D may be TRBD1 (5 bases). V was cut by 0 bases and J by 3 bases, with 9 bases left in between. The germline gives CDR1 MNHNS, CDR2 SASEGT. The CDR3 runs to 14 residues. The CDR3 loop is CASSEAQGDYEQYF. Incomplete CDR3 DNA: TGTGCCAGCAGTGAAGCGCAGGGCGACTACGAG.

Of note for this clone: Read sequence stops 3 residues before the CDR3 end, and the germline J gene provides the missing end. The chain links TRBV5-1 to TRBJ2-7, with D possibly being TRBD1 (6 bases). Trimming took off 4 bases at V and 3 bases at J, with 8 bases between the two ends. Germline V gene sequence: CDR1 SGHRS, CDR2 YFSETQ. The CDR3 contains 12 residues. The part of the CDR3 DNA that was read is TGCGCCAGCAGCACGACAGGCTACGAG. This codes for CASSTTGYE. From start to end, the CDR3 is CASSTTGYEQYF.

This clone registers medium-sized by frequency. The CDR3 extends 3 residues past the end of the read, so its final part is completed from the germline J gene. This sequence joins TRBV19 and TRBJ2-1, with 7 nucleotides matching TRBD2. The V gene's germline CDR1 is LNHDA and CDR2 SQIVND (reference sequence). The CDR3 has 15 amino acids. The ends lost 6 bases at V and 5 bases at J; junction bases unmatched: 10. CDR3 bases read: TGTGCCAGTAGCGGCGGGTGGCGGGGGAACAATGAG. Encoded protein: CASSGGWRGNNE. The CDR3 in full is CASSGGWRGNNEQFF.

Remarks on this clone: The CDR3 end falls 3 residues outside the read, so it is completed with the germline J gene. The V call is TRBV20-1, the J call TRBJ1-1; D is undetermined. The V end lost 4 bases, the J end lost 4 bases, and 10 bases lay between the germline ends. CDR3 length equals 12 residues. Germline V lookup: CDR1 DFQATT, CDR2 SNEGSKA (reference sequence). CDR3 in amino acids: CSAKRRATEAFF. The sequenced CDR3 bases are TGCAGTGCTAAGAGGAGGGCCACTGAA.

The CDR3 DNA, read in part, is TGCAGTGCAAATGCCCCAGGGGCAACTAATGAAAAA. Translating gives CSANAPGATNEK. The CDR3 in its entirety is CSANAPGATNEKLFF. The gene calls are TRBV20-1 and TRBJ1-4; maybe TRBD1 (6 bases). The read ends 3 residues shy of where the CDR3 ends; the end is completed using the germline J gene. This CDR3 contains 15 residues. V was trimmed by 6 bases and J by 0 bases, leaving 14 bases between them. CDR1 and CDR2 from the germline V gene are DFQATT and SNEGSKA (reference sequence).

For this clone: The read ends 3 residues before the CDR3 terminus; that terminus is restored from the germline J gene. The gene calls are TRBV30 and TRBJ1-1, with TRBD1 matching 8 bases. The length of the CDR3 is 13 residues. Per germline, CDR1 GTSNPN and CDR2 SVGIG (reference sequence). V lost 7 bases to trimming and J lost 5 bases; unmatched junction nucleotides: 9. CDR3 loop: CASADRAGTEAFF. The part of the CDR3 DNA that was read is TGTGCCTCCGCGGACAGGGCGGGAACTGAA.

Comments on this clone: The sequenced fragment ends 3 residues before the CDR3 boundary, so the rest is inferred from the germline J gene. V usage is TRBV14 and J usage is TRBJ2-2; 10 bases agree with TRBD1. Per the germline V gene, CDR1 is SGHDN and CDR2 is FVKESK. The CDR3 is 16 residues long. CDR3 DNA (partial): TGTGCCAGCAGCCAACATGGGACAGGGGTTGTATCACCG. Its translation: CASSQHGTGVVSP. The full CDR3 is CASSQHGTGVVSPLFF.

Comment on this clone: The CDR3 end lies 3 residues beyond the end of the read and is filled in from the germline J gene. This chain links TRBV5-1 with TRBJ1-1, with 7 bases aligning to TRBD1. The V gene end was trimmed by 0 bases and the J gene end by 5 bases; junction bases not matched to a gene: 4. Germline lookup yields CDR1 SGHRS and CDR2 YFSETQ. CDR3 length: 14 residues. CDR3 sequence reads: CASSLGQGWTEAFF. CDR3 DNA, as far as it was read: TGCGCCAGCAGCTTGGGACAGGGTTGGACTGAA.

With respect to this clone: The read is 3 residues too short to cover the CDR3 end, so that end is filled in from the germline J gene. The chain employs TRBV5-1 and TRBJ1-6; 9 bases fit TRBD1. The germline gives CDR1 SGHRS, CDR2 YFSETQ. With V trimmed by 4 bases and J by 10 bases, 9 bases remained unmatched. The CDR3 has 15 amino acids. This chain's CDR3 is CASSPGQGDGSPLHF. The part of the CDR3 DNA that was read is TGCGCCAGCAGCCCGGGACAGGGCGATGGGTCACCC.

Comments on this clone: Read data end 3 residues before the CDR3 end; the end is taken from the germline J gene. The rearrangement uses TRBV29-1 and TRBJ2-6; TRBD2 agrees at 8 bases. CDR3 size: 16 residues. The germline gives CDR1 SQVTM, CDR2 ANQGSEA. The J segment lost 4 bases and the V segment lost 4 bases, leaving 9 bases of the junction unmatched. The CDR3 DNA, read in part, is TGCAGCGTTGGGGGCGGGGGGACGGTAGGGGCCAACGTC. Encoded protein: CSVGGGGTVGANV. The whole CDR3 protein is CSVGGGGTVGANVLTF.

To note about this clone: Read coverage stops 3 residues before the CDR3 terminus; the germline J gene supplies the remainder. The V and J genes are TRBV19 and TRBJ2-4; D gene unclear. The CDR3 sequence is 13 residues long. The V gene lost 8 bases and the J gene lost 0 bases, with 8 bases spanning the gap. In germline, CDR1 is LNHDA, CDR2 SQIVND (reference sequence). The CDR3 spells CASFDTAKNIQYF. Incomplete CDR3 DNA: TGTGCCAGTTTCGACACAGCCAAAAACATT.

Regarding this clone: The read falls 3 residues short of the CDR3 end, and the missing part is taken from the germline J gene. The rearrangement links TRBV7-9 to TRBJ1-4; TRBD1 is a possible D gene (6 bases). The CDR3 totals 15 residues. CDR1 SEHNR and CDR2 FQNEAQ come from the germline V gene (reference sequence). CDR3 region: CASSRGAGEAPPLFF. CDR3 bases read: TGTGCCAGCAGTCGTGGGGCAGGGGAGGCTCCACCA.

CDR3 DNA (partial): TGTGCCAGTAGTATCCCCCAGGGAGGGGCCAACGGTGATGAAAAA. This sequence encodes CASSIPQGGANGDEK. The complete CDR3 reads CASSIPQGGANGDEKLFF. The rearrangement links TRBV19 to TRBJ1-4; a possible D gene is TRBD1 (5 bases). The read ends 3 residues before the CDR3 terminus; that terminus is restored from the germline J gene. Between the trimmed V and J ends, which lost 3 bases and 6 bases, there was a span of 23 bases. CDR1 is LNHDA, CDR2 SQIVND, per germline (reference sequence). The CDR3 totals 18 residues.

As for this clone: The read halts 3 residues ahead of the CDR3 end, with the missing end drawn from the germline J gene. The chain employs TRBV18 and TRBJ1-6, with D unresolved. Germline lookup yields CDR1 KGHSH and CDR2 LQKENI. The CDR3 is made up of 12 amino acids. V lost 5 bases and J lost 7, with 6 bases in between. The CDR3 sequence is CASSDTNSPLHF. CDR3 DNA, as far as it was read: TGTGCCAGCTCAGATACAAATTCACCC.